This T cell receptor beta chain comes out of a study of blood T cell repertoires in COVID-19. Whole-study context: Some COVID-19 samples were acute and others convalescent; all came from the United States, Italy and Spain.

This CDR3 has 13 residues. V dropped 5 bases and J dropped 12; count of bases not matched to a gene: 8. Germline loops: CDR1 LGHDT, CDR2 YNNKEL (reference sequence). As handled by the study authors: By means of reference gene primer amplification, nucleated cell counts were estimated. Produced via immunoSEQ multiplex PCR; TCRdb's table is partial and in-frame only. V, J and clone size reflect that table, while D and trimming were determined from the DNA. The table lists 250,000 to 350,000 clones, about nine tenths of them singletons, with approximately 2.4% in the top ten. The J gene is TRBJ1-4, the V gene TRBV3-1 (or the pseudogene TRBV3-2); 8 bases line up with TRBD1. Sequenced input: peripheral blood. The sequence was collected from a man aged 18 to 35 with active or convalescent COVID-19. CDR3 amino acids: CASSFLDRAELFF. The DNA for the CDR3 is TGTGCCAGCAGCTTTCTGGACAGGGCGGAACTGTTTTTT.